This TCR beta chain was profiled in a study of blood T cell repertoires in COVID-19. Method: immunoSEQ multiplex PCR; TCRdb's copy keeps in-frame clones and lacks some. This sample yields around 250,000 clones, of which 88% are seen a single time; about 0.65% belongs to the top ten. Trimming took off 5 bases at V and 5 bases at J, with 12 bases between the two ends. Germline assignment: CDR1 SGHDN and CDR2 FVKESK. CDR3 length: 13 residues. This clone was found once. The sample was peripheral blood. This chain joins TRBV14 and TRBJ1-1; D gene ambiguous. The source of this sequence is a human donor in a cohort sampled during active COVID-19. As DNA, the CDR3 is TGTGCCAGCAGCAAGACTCCGGGGACTGAAGCTTTCTTT. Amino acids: CASSKTPGTEAFF.